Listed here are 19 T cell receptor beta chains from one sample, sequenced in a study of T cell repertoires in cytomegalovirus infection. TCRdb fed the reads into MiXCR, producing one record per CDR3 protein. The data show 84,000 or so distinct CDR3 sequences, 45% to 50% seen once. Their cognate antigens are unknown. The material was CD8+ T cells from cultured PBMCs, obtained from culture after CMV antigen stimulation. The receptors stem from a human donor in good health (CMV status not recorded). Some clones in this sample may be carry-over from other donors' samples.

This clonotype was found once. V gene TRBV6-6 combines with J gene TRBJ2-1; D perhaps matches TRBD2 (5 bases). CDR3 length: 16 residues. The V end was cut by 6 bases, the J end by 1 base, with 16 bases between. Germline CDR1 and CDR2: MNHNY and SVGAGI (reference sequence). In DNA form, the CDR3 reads TGTGCCAGCAGCCTCGCTAGAGGGAGATCCTACAATGAGCAGTTCTTC. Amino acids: CASSLARGRSYNEQFF.

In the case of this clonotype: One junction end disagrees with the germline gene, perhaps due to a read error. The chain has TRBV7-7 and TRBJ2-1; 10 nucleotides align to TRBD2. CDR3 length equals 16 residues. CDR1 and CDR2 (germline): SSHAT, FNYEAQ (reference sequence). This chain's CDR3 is CASSDGTSALYNEQFF. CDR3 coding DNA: TGTGCTAGCAGCGACGGGACTAGCGCGCTTTACAATGAGCAGTTCTTC.

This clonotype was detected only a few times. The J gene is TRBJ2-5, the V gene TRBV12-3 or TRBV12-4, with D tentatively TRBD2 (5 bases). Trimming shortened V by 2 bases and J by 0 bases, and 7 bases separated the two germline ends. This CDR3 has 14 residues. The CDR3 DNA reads TGTGCCAGCAGTTTATGGAGGTACCAAGAGACCCAGTACTTC. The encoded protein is CASSLWRYQETQYF.

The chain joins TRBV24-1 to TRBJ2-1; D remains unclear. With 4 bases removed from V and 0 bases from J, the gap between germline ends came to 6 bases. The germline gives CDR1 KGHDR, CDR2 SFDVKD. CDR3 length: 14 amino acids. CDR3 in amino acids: CATSDRISYNEQFF. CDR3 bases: TGTGCCACCAGTGACCGGATCTCCTACAATGAGCAGTTCTTC.

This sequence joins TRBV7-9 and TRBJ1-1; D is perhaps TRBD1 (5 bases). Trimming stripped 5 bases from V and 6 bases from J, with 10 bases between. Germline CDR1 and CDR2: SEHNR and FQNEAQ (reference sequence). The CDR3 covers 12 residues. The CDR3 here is CASSDGGSEAFF. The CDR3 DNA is TGTGCCAGCAGCGATGGGGGTTCTGAAGCTTTCTTT.

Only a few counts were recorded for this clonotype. The CDR3 spells CASSQTGRYGYTF. CDR3 in DNA: TGCGCCAGCAGCCAAACAGGACGCTATGGCTACACCTTC. The J gene is TRBJ1-2, the V gene TRBV4-1, with D possibly TRBD1 on 5 matching bases. Germline V lookup: CDR1 MGHRA, CDR2 YSYEKL. The CDR3 loop spans 13 amino acids. With 2 bases removed from V and 4 bases from J, the gap between germline ends came to 8 bases.

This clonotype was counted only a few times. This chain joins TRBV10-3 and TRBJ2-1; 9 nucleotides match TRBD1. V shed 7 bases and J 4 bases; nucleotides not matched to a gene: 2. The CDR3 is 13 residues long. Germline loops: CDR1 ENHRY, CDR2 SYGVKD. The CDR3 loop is CAITGTGYNEQFF. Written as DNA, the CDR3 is TGTGCCATCACCGGGACAGGGTACAATGAGCAGTTCTTC.

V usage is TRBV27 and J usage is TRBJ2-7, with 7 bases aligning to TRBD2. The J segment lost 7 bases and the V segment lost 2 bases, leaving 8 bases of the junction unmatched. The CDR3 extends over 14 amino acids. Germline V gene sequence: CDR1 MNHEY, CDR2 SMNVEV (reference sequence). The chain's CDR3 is CASSLLAGVGEQYF. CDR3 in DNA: TGTGCCAGCAGTTTACTCGCGGGAGTAGGGGAGCAGTACTTC.

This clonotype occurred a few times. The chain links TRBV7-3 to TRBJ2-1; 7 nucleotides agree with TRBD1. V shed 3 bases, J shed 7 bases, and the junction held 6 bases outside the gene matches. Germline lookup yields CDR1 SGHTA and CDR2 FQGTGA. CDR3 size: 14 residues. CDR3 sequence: CASSFGTDDNEQFF. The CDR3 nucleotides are TGTGCCAGCAGCTTTGGGACAGACGATAATGAGCAGTTCTTC.

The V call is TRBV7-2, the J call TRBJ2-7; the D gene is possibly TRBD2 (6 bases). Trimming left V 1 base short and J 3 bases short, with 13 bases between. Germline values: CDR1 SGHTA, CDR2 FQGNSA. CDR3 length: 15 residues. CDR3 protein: CASSLGGVPNYEQYF. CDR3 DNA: TGTGCCAGCAGCTTAGGCGGGGTGCCCAACTACGAGCAGTACTTC. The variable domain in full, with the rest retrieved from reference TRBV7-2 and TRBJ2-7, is GAGVSQSPSNKVTEKGKDVELRCDPISGHTALYWYRQSLGQGLEFLIYFQGNSAPDKSGLPSDRFSAERTGGSVSTLTIQRTQQEDSAVYLCASSLGGVPNYEQYFGPGTRLTVT.

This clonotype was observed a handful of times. The CDR3 is CASSPSSGSEAFF. Here the CDR3 DNA reads TGTGCCAGCAGCCCCTCTTCAGGCTCTGAAGCTTTCTTT. The genes are TRBV11-2 and TRBJ1-1; unclear D gene. Deletions cut 5 bases from V and 6 bases from J, with 13 bases between. The CDR3 runs 13 residues. CDR1 and CDR2 from the germline V gene are SGHAT and FQNNGV.

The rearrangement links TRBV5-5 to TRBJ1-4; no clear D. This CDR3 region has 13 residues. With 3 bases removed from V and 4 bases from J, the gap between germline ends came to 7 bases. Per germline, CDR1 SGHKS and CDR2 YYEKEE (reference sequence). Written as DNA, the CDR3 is TGTGCCAGCAGCTCAAACATTAATGAAAAACTGTTTTTT. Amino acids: CASSSNINEKLFF.

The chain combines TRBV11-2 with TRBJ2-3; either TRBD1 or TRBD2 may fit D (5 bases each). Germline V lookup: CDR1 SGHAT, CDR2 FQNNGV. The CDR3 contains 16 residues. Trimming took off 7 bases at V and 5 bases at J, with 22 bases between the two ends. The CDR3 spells CASTKYTGTPEDTQYF. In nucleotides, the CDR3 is TGTGCCAGCACAAAATATACCGGGACCCCTGAAGATACGCAGTATTTT. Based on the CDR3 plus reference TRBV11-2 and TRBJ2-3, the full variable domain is EAGVAQSPRYKIIEKRQSVAFWCNPISGHATLYWYQQILGQGPKLLIQFQNNGVVDDSQLPKDRFSAERLKGVDSTLKIQPAKLEDSAVYLCASTKYTGTPEDTQYFGPGTRLTVL.

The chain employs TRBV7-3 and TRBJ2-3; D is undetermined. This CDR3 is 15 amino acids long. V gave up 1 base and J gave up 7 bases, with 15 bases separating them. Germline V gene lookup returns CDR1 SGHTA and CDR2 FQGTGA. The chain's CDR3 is CASSLRPGPGNTQYF. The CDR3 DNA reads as TGTGCCAGCAGCTTAAGGCCGGGCCCAGGAAATACGCAGTATTTT.

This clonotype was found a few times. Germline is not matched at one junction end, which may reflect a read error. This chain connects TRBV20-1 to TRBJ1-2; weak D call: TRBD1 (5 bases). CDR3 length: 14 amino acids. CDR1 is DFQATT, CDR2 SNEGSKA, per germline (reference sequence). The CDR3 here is CSARNGTFPPPLHF. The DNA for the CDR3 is TGCAGTGCTCGAAACGGGACCTTCCCACCACCATTACACTTC.

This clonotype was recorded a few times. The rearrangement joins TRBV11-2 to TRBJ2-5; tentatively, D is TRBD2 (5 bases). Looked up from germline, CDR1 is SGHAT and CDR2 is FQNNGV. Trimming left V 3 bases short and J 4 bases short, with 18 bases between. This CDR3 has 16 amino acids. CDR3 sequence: CASSLPPGEVGETQYF. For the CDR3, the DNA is TGTGCCAGCAGCTTGCCACCCGGGGAAGTCGGAGAGACCCAGTACTTC.

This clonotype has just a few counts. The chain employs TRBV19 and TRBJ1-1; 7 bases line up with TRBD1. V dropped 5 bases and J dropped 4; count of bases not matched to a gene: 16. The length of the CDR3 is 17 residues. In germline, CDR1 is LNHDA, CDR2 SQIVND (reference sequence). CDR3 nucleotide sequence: TGTGCCAGTAGTGGACGAATGGGACAGACCCCGGTCACTGAAGCTTTCTTT. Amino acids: CASSGRMGQTPVTEAFF.

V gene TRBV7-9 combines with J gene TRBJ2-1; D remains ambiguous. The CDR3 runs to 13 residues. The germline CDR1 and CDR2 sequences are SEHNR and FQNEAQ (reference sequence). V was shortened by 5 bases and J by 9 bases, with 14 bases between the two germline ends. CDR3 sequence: CASSPVLEPEQFF. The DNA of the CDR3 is TGTGCCAGCAGCCCAGTCCTAGAACCTGAGCAGTTCTTC.

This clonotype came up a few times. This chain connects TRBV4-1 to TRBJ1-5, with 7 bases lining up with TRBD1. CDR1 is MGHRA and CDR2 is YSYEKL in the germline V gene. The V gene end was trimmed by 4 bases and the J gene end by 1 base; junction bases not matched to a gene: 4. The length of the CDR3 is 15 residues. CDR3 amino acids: CASSPIQGSNQPQHF. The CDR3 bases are TGCGCCAGCAGCCCAATACAGGGGAGCAATCAGCCCCAGCATTTT.